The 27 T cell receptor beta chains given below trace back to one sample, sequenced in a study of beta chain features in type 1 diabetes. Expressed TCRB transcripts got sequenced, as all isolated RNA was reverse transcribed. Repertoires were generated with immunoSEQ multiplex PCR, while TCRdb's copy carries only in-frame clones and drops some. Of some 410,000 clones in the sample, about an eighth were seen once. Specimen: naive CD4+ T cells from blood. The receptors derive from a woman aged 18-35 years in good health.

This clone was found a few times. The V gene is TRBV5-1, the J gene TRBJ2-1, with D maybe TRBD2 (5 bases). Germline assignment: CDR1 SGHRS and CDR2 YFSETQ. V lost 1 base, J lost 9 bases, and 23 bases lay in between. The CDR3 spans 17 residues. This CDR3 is CASSLHPGSPRAGEQFF. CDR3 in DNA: TGCGCCAGCAGCTTGCATCCGGGGAGTCCCCGGGCGGGTGAGCAGTTCTTC.

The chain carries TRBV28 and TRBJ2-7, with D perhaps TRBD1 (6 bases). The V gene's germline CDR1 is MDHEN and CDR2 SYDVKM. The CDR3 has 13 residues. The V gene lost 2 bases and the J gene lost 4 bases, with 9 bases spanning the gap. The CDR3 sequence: CASSLATGYEQYV. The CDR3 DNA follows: TGTGCCAGCAGTTTAGCAACAGGGTACGAGCAGTACGTC.

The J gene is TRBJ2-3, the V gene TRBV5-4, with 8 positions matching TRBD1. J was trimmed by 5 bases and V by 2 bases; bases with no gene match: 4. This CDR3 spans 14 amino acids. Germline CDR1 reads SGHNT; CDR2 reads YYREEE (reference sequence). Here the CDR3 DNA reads TGTGCCAGCAGCTTTCCAGGGGGCTTAGATACGCAGTATTTT. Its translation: CASSFPGGLDTQYF.

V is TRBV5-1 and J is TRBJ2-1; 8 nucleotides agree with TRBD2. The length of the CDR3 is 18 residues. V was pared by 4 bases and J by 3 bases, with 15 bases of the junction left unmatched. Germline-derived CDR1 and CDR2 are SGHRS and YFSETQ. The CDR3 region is CASSLGLVRRGNYNEQFF. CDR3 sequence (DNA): TGCGCCAGCAGCCTGGGACTAGTCCGACGGGGCAACTACAATGAGCAGTTCTTC.

CDR3 DNA sequence: TGTGCCAGCAGCTACTGGGACGTGGACTACAATGAGCAGTTCTTC. This codes for CASSYWDVDYNEQFF. The chain uses TRBV7-9 and TRBJ2-1; D might be TRBD1 or TRBD2, each matching 5 bases. Germline CDR1 is SEHNR and CDR2 is FQNEAQ (reference sequence). CDR3 length: 15 amino acids. V gave up 4 bases and J gave up 3 bases, with 13 bases separating them. The entire variable domain, with the rest obtained from reference TRBV7-9 and TRBJ2-1, is as follows: DTGVSQNPRHKITKRGQNVTFRCDPISEHNRLYWYRQTLGQGPEFLTYFQNEAQLEKSRLLSDRFSAERPKGSFSTLEIQRTEQGDSAMYLCASSYWDVDYNEQFFGPGTRLTVL.

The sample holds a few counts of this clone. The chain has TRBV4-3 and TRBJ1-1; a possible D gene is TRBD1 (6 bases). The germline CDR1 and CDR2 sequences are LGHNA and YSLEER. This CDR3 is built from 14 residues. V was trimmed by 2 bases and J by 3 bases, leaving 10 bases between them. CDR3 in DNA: TGCGCCAGCAGCCAACAACAGGGTTACACTGAAGCTTTCTTT. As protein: CASSQQQGYTEAFF.

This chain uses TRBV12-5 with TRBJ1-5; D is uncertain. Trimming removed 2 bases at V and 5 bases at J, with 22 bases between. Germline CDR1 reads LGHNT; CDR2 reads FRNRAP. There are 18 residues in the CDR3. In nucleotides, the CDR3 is TGTGCTAGTGGTTTGTCTCGCGCGCCATCCCAAAACTATCAGCCCCAGCATTTT. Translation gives CASGLSRAPSQNYQPQHF.

This chain's CDR3 is CASSPDGNTDTQYF. The CDR3 DNA reads as TGTGCCAGCAGCCCGGACGGGAACACAGATACGCAGTATTTT. The rearrangement uses TRBV7-2 and TRBJ2-3; possible D gene TRBD2, 5 bases. The V gene lost 5 bases and the J gene lost 2 bases, with 11 bases spanning the gap. CDR1 SGHTA and CDR2 FQGNSA come from the germline V gene. The CDR3 runs 14 residues.

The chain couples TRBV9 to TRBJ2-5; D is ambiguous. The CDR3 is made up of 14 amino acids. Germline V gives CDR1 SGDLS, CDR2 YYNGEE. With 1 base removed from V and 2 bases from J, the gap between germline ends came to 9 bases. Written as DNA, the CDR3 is TGTGCCAGCAGCGTACTGGGGATGCAAGAGACCCAGTACTTC. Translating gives CASSVLGMQETQYF.

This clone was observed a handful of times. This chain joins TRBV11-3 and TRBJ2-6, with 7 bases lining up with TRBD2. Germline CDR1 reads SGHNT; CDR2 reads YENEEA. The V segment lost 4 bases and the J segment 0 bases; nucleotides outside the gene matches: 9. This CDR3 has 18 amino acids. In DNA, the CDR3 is TGTGCCAGCAGCTCGAACGGGAGGACTCCCTCTGGGGCCAACGTCCTGACTTTC. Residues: CASSSNGRTPSGANVLTF. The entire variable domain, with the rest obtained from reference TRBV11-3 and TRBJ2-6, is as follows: EAGVVQSPRYKIIEKKQPVAFWCNPISGHNTLYWYLQNLGQGPELLIRYENEEAVDDSQLPKDRFSAERLKGVDSTLKIQPAELGDSAVYLCASSSNGRTPSGANVLTFGAGSRLTVL.

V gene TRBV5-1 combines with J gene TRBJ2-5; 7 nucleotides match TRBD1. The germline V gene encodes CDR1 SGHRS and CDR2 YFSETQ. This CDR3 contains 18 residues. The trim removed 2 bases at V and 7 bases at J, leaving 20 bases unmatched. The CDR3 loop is CASSFGQSLRTGMRTQYF. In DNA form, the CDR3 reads TGCGCCAGCAGCTTCGGCCAATCCCTACGGACAGGAATGCGGACCCAGTACTTC.

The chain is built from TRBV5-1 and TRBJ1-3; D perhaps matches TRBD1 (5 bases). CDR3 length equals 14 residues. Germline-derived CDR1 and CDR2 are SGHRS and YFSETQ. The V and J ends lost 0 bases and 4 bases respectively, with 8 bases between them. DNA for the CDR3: TGCGCCAGCAGCTTGGTTCAGGGAGGAAACACCATATATTTT. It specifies CASSLVQGGNTIYF.

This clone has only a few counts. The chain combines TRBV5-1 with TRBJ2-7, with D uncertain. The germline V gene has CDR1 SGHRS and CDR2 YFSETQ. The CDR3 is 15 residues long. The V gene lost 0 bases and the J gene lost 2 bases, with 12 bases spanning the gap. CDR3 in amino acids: CASSLGLTTPYEQYF. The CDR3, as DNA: TGCGCCAGCAGCTTGGGCCTCACTACTCCCTACGAGCAGTACTTC.

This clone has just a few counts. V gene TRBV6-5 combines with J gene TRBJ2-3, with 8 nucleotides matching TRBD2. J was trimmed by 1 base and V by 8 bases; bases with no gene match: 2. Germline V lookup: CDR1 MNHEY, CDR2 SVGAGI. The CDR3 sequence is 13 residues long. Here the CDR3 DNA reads TGTGCCAGCTGTAGCGGGGGCACAGATACGCAGTATTTT. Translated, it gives CASCSGGTDTQYF.

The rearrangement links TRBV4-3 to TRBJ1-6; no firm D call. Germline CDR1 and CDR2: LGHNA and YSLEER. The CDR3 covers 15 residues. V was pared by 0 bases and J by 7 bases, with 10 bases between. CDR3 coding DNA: TGCGCCAGCAGCCAAGAAGGGAGGGCGAATTCACCCCTCCACTTT. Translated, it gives CASSQEGRANSPLHF.

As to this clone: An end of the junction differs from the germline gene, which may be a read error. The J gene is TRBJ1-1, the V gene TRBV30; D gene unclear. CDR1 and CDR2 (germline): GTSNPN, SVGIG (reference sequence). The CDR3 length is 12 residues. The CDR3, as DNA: TGTGCCTGGAGTGTCTGGAACGCTGAAGCTTTCTTT. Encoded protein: CAWSVWNAEAFF.

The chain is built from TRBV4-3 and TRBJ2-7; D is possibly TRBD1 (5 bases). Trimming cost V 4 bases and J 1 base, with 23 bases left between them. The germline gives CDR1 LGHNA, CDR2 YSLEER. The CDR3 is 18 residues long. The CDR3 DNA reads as TGCGCCAGCAGCCCCCTTATCGTTAGAGGACACGGGTCCTACGAGCAGTACTTC. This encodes CASSPLIVRGHGSYEQYF.

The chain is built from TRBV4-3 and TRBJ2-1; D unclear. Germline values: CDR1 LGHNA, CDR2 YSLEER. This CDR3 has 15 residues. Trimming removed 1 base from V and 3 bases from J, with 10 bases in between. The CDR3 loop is CASSQASGIYNEQFF. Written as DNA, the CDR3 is TGCGCCAGCAGCCAAGCGTCGGGTATCTACAATGAGCAGTTCTTC.

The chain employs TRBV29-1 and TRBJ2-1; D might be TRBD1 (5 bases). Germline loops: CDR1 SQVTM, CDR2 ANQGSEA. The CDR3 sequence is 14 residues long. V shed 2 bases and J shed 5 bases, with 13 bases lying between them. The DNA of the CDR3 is TGCAGCGTTGAAACAGGCCCCTGGGACAATGAGCAGTTCTTC. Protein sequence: CSVETGPWDNEQFF.

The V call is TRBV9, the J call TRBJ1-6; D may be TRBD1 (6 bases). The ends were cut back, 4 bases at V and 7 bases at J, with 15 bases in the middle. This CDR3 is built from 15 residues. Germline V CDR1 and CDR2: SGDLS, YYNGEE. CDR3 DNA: TGTGCCAGCAGCTTGCGGGACATCGCGAATTCACCCCTCCACTTT. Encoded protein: CASSLRDIANSPLHF. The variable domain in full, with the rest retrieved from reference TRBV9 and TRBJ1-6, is DSGVTQTPKHLITATGQRVTLRCSPRSGDLSVYWYQQSLDQGLQFLIQYYNGEERAKGNILERFSAQQFPDLHSELNLSSLELGDSALYFCASSLRDIANSPLHFGNGTRLTVT.

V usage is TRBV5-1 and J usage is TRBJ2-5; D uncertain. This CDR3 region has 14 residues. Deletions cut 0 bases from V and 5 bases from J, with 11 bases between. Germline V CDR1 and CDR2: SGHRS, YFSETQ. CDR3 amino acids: CASSLDGPLETQYF. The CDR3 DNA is TGCGCCAGCAGCTTGGACGGGCCTCTGGAGACCCAGTACTTC.

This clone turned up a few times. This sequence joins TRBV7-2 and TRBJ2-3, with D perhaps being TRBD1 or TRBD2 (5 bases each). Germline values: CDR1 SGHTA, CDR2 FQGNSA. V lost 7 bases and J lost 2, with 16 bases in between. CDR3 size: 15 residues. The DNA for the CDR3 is TGTGCCAGCACCCCAGGGAGCCCTTTCACAGATACGCAGTATTTT. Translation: CASTPGSPFTDTQYF.

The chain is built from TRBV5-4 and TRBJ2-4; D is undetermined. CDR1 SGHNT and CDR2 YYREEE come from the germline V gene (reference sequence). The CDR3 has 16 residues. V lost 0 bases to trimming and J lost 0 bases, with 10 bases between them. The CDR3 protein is CASSLGSRVAKNIQYF. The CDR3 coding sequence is TGTGCCAGCAGCTTGGGCAGTCGGGTAGCCAAAAACATTCAGTACTTC.

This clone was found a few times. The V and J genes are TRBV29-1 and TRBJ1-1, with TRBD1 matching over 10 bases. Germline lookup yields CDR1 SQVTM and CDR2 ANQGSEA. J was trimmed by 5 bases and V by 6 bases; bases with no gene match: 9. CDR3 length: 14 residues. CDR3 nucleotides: TGCAGCGTACCCCGGGACAGGGGCTGGACTGAAGCTTTCTTT. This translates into CSVPRDRGWTEAFF.

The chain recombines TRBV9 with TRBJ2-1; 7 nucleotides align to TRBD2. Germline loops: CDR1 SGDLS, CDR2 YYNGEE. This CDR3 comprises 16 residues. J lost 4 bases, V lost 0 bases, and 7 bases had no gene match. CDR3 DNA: TGTGCCAGCAGCGTAGAACCTAGCGGACCATACAATGAGCAGTTCTTC. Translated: CASSVEPSGPYNEQFF.

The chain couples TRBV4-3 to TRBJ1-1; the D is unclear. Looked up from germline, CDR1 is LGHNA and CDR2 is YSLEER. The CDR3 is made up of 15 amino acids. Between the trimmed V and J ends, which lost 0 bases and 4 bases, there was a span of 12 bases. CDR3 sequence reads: CASSQDRGGGTEAFF. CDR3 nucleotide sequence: TGCGCCAGCAGCCAAGATCGGGGTGGAGGCACTGAAGCTTTCTTT.

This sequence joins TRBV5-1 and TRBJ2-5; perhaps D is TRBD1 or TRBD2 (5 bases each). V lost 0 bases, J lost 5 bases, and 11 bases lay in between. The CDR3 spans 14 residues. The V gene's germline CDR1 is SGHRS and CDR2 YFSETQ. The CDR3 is CASSLAGRGETQYF. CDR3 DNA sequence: TGCGCCAGCAGCTTGGCGGGACGTGGTGAGACCCAGTACTTC.